Each of the 7 T cell receptor beta chains below was sequenced from the same sample in a study of response to subunit inactivated influenza vaccine. TCRdb reanalysed the RT-PCR reads using MiXCR and keeps one entry per CDR3 protein. Of hundreds of thousands of distinct CDR3 sequences listed, 13% to 15% are singletons. Sequencing used PBMCs from blood, obtained 14 to 15 days before vaccination. These receptor sequences come from a man aged 50-60 years who received an inactivated influenza vaccine.

V and J are TRBV5-6 and TRBJ2-2; 12 bases are a match to TRBD1. This CDR3 region has 16 residues. Germline CDR1 SGHDT, CDR2 YYEEEE. After removal of 3 bases from V and 7 bases from J, the junction contained 7 bases not matched to a gene. The CDR3 region is CASSYRDRGPHGELFF. The CDR3 nucleotides read TGTGCCAGCAGCTACCGGGACAGGGGGCCTCACGGGGAGCTGTTTTTT.

This clonotype was counted a few times. J is TRBJ2-5 and V is TRBV4-3; unclear D gene. There are 15 residues in the CDR3. Germline CDR1 is LGHNA and CDR2 is YSLEER. The V end was cut by 0 bases, the J end by 1 base, with 9 bases between. This CDR3 reads CASSQDWLSQETQYF. CDR3 nucleotides: TGCGCCAGCAGCCAAGATTGGTTGTCCCAAGAGACCCAGTACTTC.

This clonotype occurred many times. The chain couples TRBV20-1 to TRBJ2-2; 10 bases map to TRBD2. CDR1 and CDR2 from the germline V gene are DFQATT and SNEGSKA (reference sequence). The CDR3 runs 18 residues. J was trimmed by 4 bases and V by 0 bases; bases with no gene match: 11. The CDR3 protein is CSARDWASGSRGTGELFF. CDR3 DNA sequence: TGCAGTGCTAGAGATTGGGCTAGCGGGAGTCGTGGCACCGGGGAGCTGTTTTTT.

This chain connects TRBV28 to TRBJ1-6; 7 nucleotides match TRBD1. This CDR3 is built from 16 residues. Trimming removed 7 bases from V and 5 bases from J; junction bases left unmatched: 11. Germline V gives CDR1 MDHEN, CDR2 SYDVKM. The CDR3 spells CASISTGSYNNSPLHF. DNA of the CDR3: TGTGCCAGCATCTCGACAGGGTCATACAATAATTCACCCCTCCACTTT.

The chain carries TRBV5-6 and TRBJ2-7; 14 bases fit TRBD2. Germline V gene data show CDR1 as SGHDT and CDR2 as YYEEEE. The CDR3 has 17 residues. J gave up 4 bases and V 5 bases, and 11 bases lay outside the gene matches. The CDR3 protein is CASSPDGTSGSRYEQYF. DNA for the CDR3: TGTGCCAGCAGTCCTGACGGGACTAGCGGGAGTCGATACGAGCAGTACTTC.

This clonotype was counted only a few times. V usage is TRBV7-9 and J usage is TRBJ2-3; no firm D call. Trimming shortened V by 1 base and J by 1 base, and 9 bases separated the two germline ends. Germline V gives CDR1 SEHNR, CDR2 FQNEAQ (reference sequence). The CDR3 consists of 15 residues. The CDR3 DNA is TGTGCCAGCAGCTTAGTTCTATCTGGCACAGATACGCAGTATTTT. Translating gives CASSLVLSGTDTQYF. The whole variable domain, remainder taken from reference TRBV7-9 and TRBJ2-3, is DTGVSQNPRHKITKRGQNVTFRCDPISEHNRLYWYRQTLGQGPEFLTYFQNEAQLEKSRLLSDRFSAERPKGSFSTLEIQRTEQGDSAMYLCASSLVLSGTDTQYFGPGTRLTVL.

This clonotype was counted between two and nine times. The V gene is TRBV20-1, the J gene TRBJ2-1; TRBD2 matches at 9 bases. The CDR3 extends over 14 amino acids. With 1 base clipped from V and 9 bases from J, the junction kept 7 bases outside the gene matches. Germline-derived CDR1 and CDR2 are DFQATT and SNEGSKA (reference sequence). CDR3: CSARGLAGPPEQFF. The CDR3 DNA reads TGCAGTGCTAGAGGGCTAGCGGGACCCCCTGAGCAGTTCTTC.